Listed here are 22 T cell receptor beta chains from one sample, sequenced in a study of beta chain features in type 1 diabetes. The sequenced template was cDNA made from the entire isolated RNA. Libraries were prepared by immunoSEQ multiplex PCR; TCRdb keeps only in-frame clonotypes and omits some of them. This sample has 200,000 to 250,000 clones, with 13% to 15% found just once. Sequenced material: naive CD4+ T cells from blood. Source of these receptors: a woman between 40 and 50 years old in good health.

This clone was seen a handful of times. The chain links TRBV19 to TRBJ2-1, with D perhaps TRBD1 (5 bases). V was trimmed by 4 bases and J by 8 bases, leaving 6 bases between them. This CDR3 comprises 11 residues. The germline CDR1 and CDR2 sequences are LNHDA and SQIVND (reference sequence). The CDR3: CASSRGHEQFF. As DNA, the CDR3 is TGTGCCAGTAGTAGGGGCCATGAGCAGTTCTTC.

This clone was detected a few times. The V and J genes are TRBV5-6 and TRBJ2-5; 16 bases match TRBD2. CDR1 and CDR2 from the germline V gene are SGHDT and YYEEEE. CDR3 length: 18 amino acids. Trimming removed 3 bases from V and 2 bases from J; junction bases left unmatched: 7. In DNA, the CDR3 is TGTGCCAGCAGCTCGCCGGGACTAGCGGGGGGGCTTCAAGAGACCCAGTACTTC. Amino acids: CASSSPGLAGGLQETQYF.

J is TRBJ1-1 and V is TRBV5-5; D may be TRBD1 (5 bases). The germline V and J ends were trimmed by 4 bases and 11 bases, with 12 bases remaining between them. The V gene's germline CDR1 is SGHKS and CDR2 YYEKEE (reference sequence). There are 11 residues in the CDR3. The CDR3 DNA reads as TGTGCCAGCAGCCTGGAAGGGGTTGCTTTCTTT. Protein: CASSLEGVAFF.

This clone was seen a few times. The chain uses TRBV2 and TRBJ2-5; weak D call: TRBD1 (5 bases). This CDR3 is 15 amino acids long. CDR1 is SNHLY, CDR2 FYNNEI, per germline. V gave up 10 bases and J gave up 2 bases, with 20 bases separating them. In nucleotides, the CDR3 is TGTGCCACCCTCCTCCAGGGCCAACCACAAGAGACCCAGTACTTC. Amino acids: CATLLQGQPQETQYF. Supplemented by reference TRBV2 and TRBJ2-5, the full variable domain reads EPEVTQTPSHQVTQMGQEVILRCVPISNHLYFYWYRQILGQKVEFLVSFYNNEISEKSEIFDDQFSVERPDGSNFTLKIRSTKLEDSAMYFCATLLQGQPQETQYFGPGTRLLVL.

The chain uses TRBV9 and TRBJ2-5; TRBD2 might be the D (6 bases). The germline CDR1 and CDR2 sequences are SGDLS and YYNGEE. This CDR3 has 16 amino acids. Trimming removed 0 bases at V and 3 bases at J, with 15 bases between. CDR3 bases: TGTGCCAGCAGCGTAGGTCGGGGGTACGGGGAAGAGACCCAGTACTTC. It yields the protein CASSVGRGYGEETQYF.

The chain has TRBV10-3 and TRBJ2-2; perhaps TRBD1 as D (8 bases). CDR1 ENHRY and CDR2 SYGVKD come from the germline V gene. V was trimmed by 6 bases and J by 6 bases, leaving 23 bases between them. This CDR3 spans 17 amino acids. The CDR3 DNA is TGTGCCATCAGGCAAACAGGGGGAGGGTTTGTCGCCGGGGAGCTGTTTTTT. Protein product: CAIRQTGGGFVAGELFF.

This clone was detected only a few times. The rearrangement joins TRBV29-1 to TRBJ1-2; 10 bases are shared with TRBD1. This CDR3 region has 13 residues. The V gene end was trimmed by 4 bases and the J gene end by 3 bases; junction bases not matched to a gene: 2. In germline, CDR1 is SQVTM, CDR2 ANQGSEA. The CDR3 sequence is CSVGGTGDYGYTF. CDR3 DNA sequence: TGCAGCGTTGGGGGGACAGGGGACTATGGCTACACCTTC. The whole variable domain, filled in from reference TRBV29-1 and TRBJ1-2, reads SAVISQKPSRDICQRGTSLTIQCQVDSQVTMMFWYRQQPGQSLTLIATANQGSEATYESGFVIDKFPISRPNLTFSTLTVSNMSPEDSSIYLCSVGGTGDYGYTFGSGTRLTVV.

This clone has just a few counts. The CDR3 spells CASSLAGFTGDYTF. The CDR3 coding sequence is TGTGCCAGCAGCTTAGCGGGATTCACAGGGGACTACACCTTC. The chain has TRBV7-9 and TRBJ1-2, with 7 bases aligning to TRBD1. From germline, CDR1 is SEHNR and CDR2 FQNEAQ (reference sequence). This CDR3 has 14 residues. V trimming: 0 bases; J trimming: 10 bases; junction bases outside the gene matches: 8.

The chain combines TRBV7-9 with TRBJ2-5; no clear D gene. V dropped 1 base and J dropped 1 base, with 10 bases sitting between them. The V gene's germline CDR1 is SEHNR and CDR2 FQNEAQ (reference sequence). The CDR3 is 15 residues long. DNA for the CDR3: TGTGCCAGCAGCTTAGTGCCTAGGCGCCAAGAGACCCAGTACTTC. It yields the protein CASSLVPRRQETQYF.

The chain has TRBV6-6 and TRBJ1-5; D remains ambiguous. The germline V gene encodes CDR1 MNHNY and CDR2 SVGAGI (reference sequence). The CDR3 runs 11 residues. Trimming stripped 5 bases from V and 5 bases from J, with 4 bases between. CDR3 nucleotide sequence: TGTGCCAGCAGTCAGTATCAGCCCCAGCATTTT. Amino acid sequence: CASSQYQPQHF.

This clone was detected ten times or more. The chain employs TRBV7-2 and TRBJ2-3, with 9 positions matching TRBD2. The V gene end was trimmed by 3 bases and the J gene end by 6 bases; junction bases not matched to a gene: 4. Germline CDR1 SGHTA, CDR2 FQGNSA. This CDR3 region has 14 residues. The CDR3 sequence is CASSLASGVDTQYF. CDR3 DNA: TGTGCCAGCAGCTTGGCTAGCGGGGTGGATACGCAGTATTTT.

In this sample, this clone turned up a few times. The J gene is TRBJ2-7, the V gene TRBV27; D is perhaps TRBD1 (5 bases). The germline CDR1 and CDR2 sequences are MNHEY and SMNVEV (reference sequence). Trimming pared 5 bases from V and 4 bases from J, leaving 21 bases between. The CDR3 consists of 16 residues. CDR3 nucleotides: TGTGCCAGCAGTCCTCTAAGCCTACGAAGGGGTTACGAGCAGTACTTC. Translation gives CASSPLSLRRGYEQYF.

This clone has just a few counts. The chain links TRBV5-4 to TRBJ1-2; maybe TRBD1 (5 bases). The CDR3 has 17 residues. Germline V gene sequence: CDR1 SGHNT, CDR2 YYREEE (reference sequence). Trimming took off 6 bases at V and 6 bases at J, with 27 bases between the two ends. DNA for the CDR3: TGTGCCAGCACCAGGCCTACTGGAGGGGCCGGTCGAGATGGCTACACCTTC. Its protein is CASTRPTGGAGRDGYTF. The variable domain in full, completed from reference TRBV5-4 and TRBJ1-2, reads ETGVTQSPTHLIKTRGQQVTLRCSSQSGHNTVSWYQQALGQGPQFIFQYYREEENGRGNFPPRFSGLQFPNYSSELNVNALELDDSALYLCASTRPTGGAGRDGYTFGSGTRLTVV.

This clone occurred a few times. V gene TRBV2 combines with J gene TRBJ2-2; D remains ambiguous. Per the germline V gene, CDR1 is SNHLY and CDR2 is FYNNEI. V lost 5 bases to trimming and J lost 6 bases, with 7 bases between them. This CDR3 contains 12 residues. The CDR3 DNA reads as TGTGCCAGCAGTACACTATCCGGGGAGCTGTTTTTT. As protein: CASSTLSGELFF. The full variable domain, completed using reference TRBV2 and TRBJ2-2, is EPEVTQTPSHQVTQMGQEVILRCVPISNHLYFYWYRQILGQKVEFLVSFYNNEISEKSEIFDDQFSVERPDGSNFTLKIRSTKLEDSAMYFCASSTLSGELFFGEGSRLTVL.

This clone was observed a handful of times. J is TRBJ2-1 and V is TRBV5-1; TRBD1 agrees at 7 bases. Germline CDR1 reads SGHRS; CDR2 reads YFSETQ. V was pared by 4 bases and J by 3 bases, with 4 bases of the junction left unmatched. This CDR3 contains 14 residues. The CDR3 reads CASSPQGVYNEQFF. Here the CDR3 DNA reads TGCGCCAGCAGCCCCCAGGGGGTCTACAATGAGCAGTTCTTC.

The J gene is TRBJ2-1, the V gene TRBV29-1, with D possibly matching TRBD2 (6 bases). Germline V gene lookup returns CDR1 SQVTM and CDR2 ANQGSEA. This CDR3 is 12 amino acids long. Trimming cost V 4 bases and J 4 bases, with 8 bases left between them. The CDR3 coding sequence is TGCAGCGTTGGTCGGGGGTACAATGAGCAGTTCTTC. Translating it yields CSVGRGYNEQFF.

This sequence joins TRBV11-2 and TRBJ2-3, with D possibly TRBD1 on 7 matching bases. Trimming removed 3 bases at V and 2 bases at J, with 18 bases between. The CDR3 has 17 residues. Germline-derived CDR1 and CDR2 are SGHAT and FQNNGV. The CDR3 bases are TGTGCCAGCAGCTTCGGCAGGGGGGCGGCCGTCACAGATACGCAGTATTTT. This translates into CASSFGRGAAVTDTQYF.

V usage is TRBV7-2 and J usage is TRBJ2-3; the match to TRBD2 covers 14 bases. This CDR3 region has 16 residues. Per germline, CDR1 SGHTA and CDR2 FQGNSA. Germline trimming cut 4 bases from V and 6 bases from J; bases unmatched to any gene: 6. CDR3 in amino acids: CASSSWTSGGRDTQYF. Written as DNA, the CDR3 is TGTGCCAGCAGCTCCTGGACTAGCGGGGGGAGGGATACGCAGTATTTT.

J is TRBJ1-1 and V is TRBV10-2, with D tentatively TRBD1 (6 bases). CDR3 length: 17 residues. V dropped 3 bases and J dropped 0 bases, with 17 bases sitting between them. The germline CDR1 and CDR2 sequences are WSHSY and SAAADI. The CDR3 loop reads CASSEVFSGDMNTEAFF. The CDR3 DNA reads as TGCGCCAGCAGTGAAGTTTTCTCAGGGGATATGAACACTGAAGCTTTCTTT.

This chain connects TRBV14 to TRBJ2-7, with no clear D. The CDR3 is 11 residues long. V lost 2 bases to trimming and J lost 4 bases, with 3 bases between them. Germline loops: CDR1 SGHDN, CDR2 FVKESK. CDR3 region: CASSQLYEQYF. In DNA form, the CDR3 reads TGTGCCAGCAGCCAATTATACGAGCAGTACTTC.

The V gene is TRBV5-1, the J gene TRBJ1-2; maybe TRBD1 (5 bases). The V gene lost 2 bases and the J gene lost 4 bases, with 9 bases spanning the gap. This CDR3 comprises 13 residues. Germline V gene lookup returns CDR1 SGHRS and CDR2 YFSETQ. The DNA for the CDR3 is TGCGCCAGCAGCTTTCGACAGACCTATGGCTACACCTTC. Its translation is CASSFRQTYGYTF.

The chain recombines TRBV27 with TRBJ2-7; D possibly corresponds to TRBD2 (6 bases). V was cut by 6 bases and J by 1 base, with 28 bases left in between. This CDR3 comprises 19 residues. From germline, CDR1 is MNHEY and CDR2 SMNVEV (reference sequence). The CDR3 loop reads CASRQFTAFSGVVSYEQYF. The CDR3 DNA follows: TGTGCCAGCAGGCAGTTCACGGCTTTCTCGGGGGTTGTGTCCTACGAGCAGTACTTC.